A single sample is the source of the 26 T cell receptor beta chains below, sequenced in a study of brain metastases from non-small cell lung cancer. TCRdb keeps only in-frame clones here, not all; method: immunoSEQ multiplex PCR. In the table there are roughly 880 clones, about 78% of which are singletons. The sample was tissue from a brain metastasis. These receptors all stem from a donor aged 40 or older with non-small cell lung cancer.

The chain links TRBV19 to TRBJ2-3; TRBD2 might be the D (6 bases). Germline CDR1 reads LNHDA; CDR2 reads SQIVND (reference sequence). V lost 5 bases and J lost 2, with 23 bases in between. The CDR3 sequence is 18 residues long. DNA for the CDR3: TGTGCCAGTAGTGCTAGCGTCCTACGCTTTGGTCCCACAGATACGCAGTATTTT. The encoded protein is CASSASVLRFGPTDTQYF.

This clone has only a few counts. V usage is TRBV9 and J usage is TRBJ1-3, with 8 bases matching TRBD1. Germline assignment: CDR1 SGDLS and CDR2 YYNGEE. V lost 0 bases to trimming and J lost 8 bases; unmatched junction nucleotides: 7. CDR3 length: 15 residues. The CDR3, as DNA: TGTGCCAGCAGCGTAGAGGGCAGGGGGCGAGACACCATATATTTT. Protein sequence: CASSVEGRGRDTIYF.

There are a few counts of this clone. This chain uses TRBV7-9 with TRBJ1-3, with D unresolved. V lost 5 bases, J lost 2 bases, and 7 bases lay in between. Germline CDR1 SEHNR, CDR2 FQNEAQ (reference sequence). This CDR3 has 13 residues. The CDR3 DNA sequence: TGTGCCAGCAGCCAGGACGCTGGAAACACCATATATTTT. Residues: CASSQDAGNTIYF. The full variable domain, with the rest looked up from reference TRBV7-9 and TRBJ1-3, is DTGVSQNPRHKITKRGQNVTFRCDPISEHNRLYWYRQTLGQGPEFLTYFQNEAQLEKSRLLSDRFSAERPKGSFSTLEIQRTEQGDSAMYLCASSQDAGNTIYFGEGSWLTVV.

The chain uses TRBV16 and TRBJ1-2, with a possible D match to TRBD1 (5 bases). V was shortened by 0 bases and J by 2 bases, with 13 bases between the two germline ends. The CDR3 covers 16 residues. Per germline, CDR1 KGHSY and CDR2 FQNENV. The CDR3 coding sequence is TGTGCCAGCAGCCAATCCTACGCCGGGGCCAACTATGGCTACACCTTC. Encoded protein: CASSQSYAGANYGYTF. Full variable domain (outside the CDR3, taken from reference TRBV16 and TRBJ1-2): GEEVAQTPKHLVRGEGQKAKLYCAPIKGHSYVFWYQQVLKNEFKFLISFQNENVFDETGMPKERFSAKCLPNSPCSLEIQATKLEDSAVYFCASSQSYAGANYGYTFGSGTRLTVV.

V usage is TRBV7-3 and J usage is TRBJ2-3; D gene uncertain. CDR3 length equals 12 residues. V was trimmed by 0 bases and J by 4 bases, leaving 2 bases between them. The germline CDR1 and CDR2 sequences are SGHTA and FQGTGA. CDR3 sequence: CASSLTPDTQYF. The CDR3 region has the DNA TGTGCCAGCAGCTTAACGCCAGATACGCAGTATTTT. Full variable domain (missing parts from reference TRBV7-3 and TRBJ2-3): GAGVSQTPSNKVTEKGKYVELRCDPISGHTALYWYRQSLGQGPEFLIYFQGTGAADDSGLPNDRFFAVRPEGSVSTLKIQRTERGDSAVYLCASSLTPDTQYFGPGTRLTVL.

The chain links TRBV19 to TRBJ2-3; D is possibly TRBD2 (5 bases). The CDR3 is 14 amino acids. Per the germline V gene, CDR1 is LNHDA and CDR2 is SQIVND (reference sequence). V dropped 4 bases and J dropped 2 bases, with 10 bases sitting between them. This chain's CDR3 is CASSTPGFTDTQYF. The CDR3 region has the DNA TGTGCCAGTAGTACCCCGGGGTTCACAGATACGCAGTATTTT.

Comments on this clone: A junction end diverges from the germline sequence, so it may reflect a read error. The same CDR3 also results from other DNA sequences found in this sample. CDR3 amino acids: CASSLGRGQPQHF. The CDR3 DNA reads TGTGCTAGCAGTTTGGGCCGCGGTCAGCCCCAGCATTTT. V gene TRBV6-6 combines with J gene TRBJ1-5; D gene uncertain. Per germline, CDR1 MNHNY and CDR2 SVGAGI (reference sequence). This CDR3 spans 13 amino acids.

The rearrangement links TRBV27 to TRBJ2-3; tentative D call: TRBD1 (6 bases). Per the germline V gene, CDR1 is MNHEY and CDR2 is SMNVEV (reference sequence). Trimming took 4 bases from V and 1 from J, leaving 12 bases between them. This CDR3 region has 15 residues. The DNA of the CDR3 is TGTGCCAGCAGTTCTACAGGGTTTGGCACAGATACGCAGTATTTT. As protein: CASSSTGFGTDTQYF.

The chain couples TRBV2 to TRBJ2-5, with unresolved D. The CDR3 runs to 14 residues. Germline values: CDR1 SNHLY, CDR2 FYNNEI. V lost 4 bases and J lost 5, with 14 bases in between. Here the CDR3 DNA reads TGTGCCAGCAGTGGACTCACCTCGGTCGAGACCCAGTACTTC. Protein: CASSGLTSVETQYF. Complete variable domain (other parts from reference TRBV2 and TRBJ2-5): EPEVTQTPSHQVTQMGQEVILRCVPISNHLYFYWYRQILGQKVEFLVSFYNNEISEKSEIFDDQFSVERPDGSNFTLKIRSTKLEDSAMYFCASSGLTSVETQYFGPGTRLLVL.

J is TRBJ1-1 and V is TRBV6-5; 7 bases align to TRBD1. The CDR3 has 15 amino acids. J gave up 0 bases and V 5 bases, and 6 bases lay outside the gene matches. CDR1 is MNHEY and CDR2 is SVGAGI in the germline V gene. Here the CDR3 DNA reads TGTGCCAGCAGTCCGACAGGGCGGCTGAACACTGAAGCTTTCTTT. Translated, it gives CASSPTGRLNTEAFF.

A word on this clone: Germline and junction disagree at one end, which may indicate a read error. The chain is built from TRBV28 and TRBJ2-7, with TRBD1 matching 8 bases. This CDR3 has 13 residues. In germline, CDR1 is MDHEN, CDR2 SYDVKM. The CDR3 sequence is CASSLAPLDRARF. The DNA for the CDR3 is TGTGCCAGCAGTTTAGCCCCTCTGGACAGGGCCCGGTTC.

The rearrangement uses TRBV15 and TRBJ1-5; D gene unclear. The CDR3 length is 16 residues. From germline, CDR1 is LNHNV and CDR2 YYDKDF (reference sequence). V was pared by 1 base and J by 1 base, with 11 bases between. CDR3 protein: CATSRGRLESNQPQHF. CDR3 DNA sequence: TGTGCCACCAGCAGAGGTCGCTTAGAAAGCAATCAGCCCCAGCATTTT.

V and J are TRBV28 and TRBJ2-7; D might be TRBD2 (5 bases). Between the trimmed V and J ends, which lost 3 bases and 13 bases, there was a span of 19 bases. The CDR3 spans 13 residues. Germline CDR1 is MDHEN and CDR2 is SYDVKM. CDR3 sequence (DNA): TGTGCCAGCAGTTTTGGTGTTCCCCTGGGAGATTACTTC. Its protein is CASSFGVPLGDYF.

The chain couples TRBV5-1 to TRBJ2-3; D uncertain. Per the germline V gene, CDR1 is SGHRS and CDR2 is YFSETQ. V lost 0 bases and J lost 2, with 7 bases in between. The CDR3 is made up of 14 amino acids. In nucleotides, the CDR3 is TGCGCCAGCAGCTTGGTCTGGGCCACAGATACGCAGTATTTT. This encodes CASSLVWATDTQYF.

The rearrangement uses TRBV19 and TRBJ2-3; 8 bases are a match to TRBD2. V gave up 10 bases and J gave up 3 bases; unmatched junction bases: 9. The length of the CDR3 is 14 residues. Germline-derived CDR1 and CDR2 are LNHDA and SQIVND (reference sequence). The CDR3 region has the DNA TGTGCCACCCGGGGGCGGGGGGCAACAGATACGCAGTATTTT. Residues: CATRGRGATDTQYF.

The chain combines TRBV9 with TRBJ2-6, with D possibly matching TRBD1 (6 bases). Germline CDR1 and CDR2: SGDLS and YYNGEE. The CDR3 covers 12 residues. The ends were cut back, 4 bases at V and 13 bases at J, with 12 bases in the middle. The CDR3 sequence is CASSTGLGVLTF. CDR3 in DNA: TGTGCCAGCAGCACAGGGCTGGGTGTCCTGACTTTC.

CDR3 sequence (DNA): TGTGCCAGCAGTTCGGATAGCGGCACAGATACGCAGTATTTT. This encodes CASSSDSGTDTQYF. This sequence joins TRBV7-9 and TRBJ2-3, with D perhaps TRBD2 (5 bases). Trimming shortened V by 6 bases and J by 1 base, and 11 bases separated the two germline ends. Germline V gene data show CDR1 as SEHNR and CDR2 as FQNEAQ (reference sequence). There are 14 residues in the CDR3. The full variable domain, its missing parts supplied by reference TRBV7-9 and TRBJ2-3, is DTGVSQNPRHKITKRGQNVTFRCDPISEHNRLYWYRQTLGQGPEFLTYFQNEAQLEKSRLLSDRFSAERPKGSFSTLEIQRTEQGDSAMYLCASSSDSGTDTQYFGPGTRLTVL.

The rearrangement joins TRBV6-5 to TRBJ1-6, with D tentatively TRBD1 (5 bases). The CDR3 runs to 13 residues. CDR1 and CDR2 (germline): MNHEY, SVGAGI. Trimming left V 6 bases short and J 6 bases short, with 9 bases between. The CDR3 region is CASSPGGNSPLHF. The CDR3 DNA reads as TGTGCCAGCAGCCCGGGGGGTAATTCACCCCTCCACTTT.

V usage is TRBV6-6 and J usage is TRBJ2-7; D is unresolved. Germline CDR1 is MNHNY and CDR2 is SVGAGI (reference sequence). The V end was cut by 10 bases, the J end by 2 bases, with 21 bases between. The CDR3 has 15 amino acids. As DNA, the CDR3 is TGTGCCACCCTGAACTTGCGGCAAGGTGCCTACGAGCAGTACTTC. It is translated as CATLNLRQGAYEQYF.

The gene calls are TRBV30 and TRBJ1-2; no definite D call. This CDR3 comprises 11 residues. V was clipped by 2 bases and J by 5 bases, with 6 bases between them. Germline CDR1 reads GTSNPN; CDR2 reads SVGIG (reference sequence). In DNA form, the CDR3 reads TGTGCCTGGAGTAACTCTTATGGCTACACCTTC. Translated: CAWSNSYGYTF.

This chain links TRBV19 with TRBJ1-6; D perhaps matches TRBD1 (6 bases). Germline V CDR1 and CDR2: LNHDA, SQIVND (reference sequence). With 6 bases removed from V and 5 bases from J, the gap between germline ends came to 14 bases. The CDR3 totals 15 residues. CDR3 in amino acids: CASSQTGQNNSPLHF. The CDR3 DNA is TGTGCCAGTAGCCAGACGGGACAAAATAATTCACCCCTCCACTTT.

The V gene is TRBV5-1, the J gene TRBJ2-3; a weak D match, TRBD2 (5 bases). CDR1 and CDR2 (germline): SGHRS, YFSETQ. V was shortened by 0 bases and J by 2 bases, with 13 bases between the two germline ends. This CDR3 region has 16 residues. The CDR3 DNA sequence: TGCGCCAGCAGCTTGGGTGGACTCGCAAACACAGATACGCAGTATTTT. Protein sequence: CASSLGGLANTDTQYF.

The chain links TRBV5-1 to TRBJ1-2; tentatively, D is TRBD1 (5 bases). Germline assignment: CDR1 SGHRS and CDR2 YFSETQ. V lost 3 bases and J lost 13, with 13 bases in between. The CDR3 length is 11 residues. The CDR3 sequence is CASSSGFLSTF. The CDR3 DNA follows: TGCGCCAGCAGCTCAGGGTTTCTGTCCACCTTC.

V and J are TRBV7-9 and TRBJ2-7, with TRBD2 matching over 7 bases. Germline assignment: CDR1 SEHNR and CDR2 FQNEAQ (reference sequence). The junction had 3 bases not matched to a gene; V was cut back by 4 bases and J by 3 bases. The CDR3 length is 13 residues. The CDR3 spells CASSWGTNYEQYF. In DNA, the CDR3 is TGTGCCAGCAGCTGGGGGACTAACTACGAGCAGTACTTC.

This sequence joins TRBV7-6 and TRBJ2-7; 10 bases map to TRBD1. The germline V gene encodes CDR1 SGHVS and CDR2 FNYEAQ. V shed 5 bases, J shed 6 bases, and the junction held 7 bases outside the gene matches. This CDR3 has 14 amino acids. Here the CDR3 reads CASSAGTGAFEQYF. The DNA for the CDR3 is TGTGCCAGCAGCGCCGGGACAGGGGCATTCGAGCAGTACTTC.

This clone was recorded once. The chain employs TRBV5-6 and TRBJ2-7; no clear D. The germline gives CDR1 SGHDT, CDR2 YYEEEE. There are 14 residues in the CDR3. The V end lost 0 bases, the J end lost 3 bases, and 10 bases lay between the germline ends. In DNA form, the CDR3 reads TGTGCCAGCAGCTTGGCTGGGGATATCTACGAGCAGTACTTC. Its protein is CASSLAGDIYEQYF.